This is a list of T cell receptor beta chains from one sample in a study of blood T cell repertoires in COVID-19. TCRdb's table, derived via immunoSEQ multiplex PCR, lists solely in-frame clones and lacks some. Seen here are over 250,000 clones, about 85% observed once, and the top ten hold approximately 3.7%. Sequencing was performed on peripheral blood. These receptors were obtained from a man aged 60 to 75 who had recovered from COVID-19. Each CDR3 is given with its conserved first and last residue. The D gene is left open where the match is weak. Clone size appears in some rows only: once, few, many, or a class for an expanded clone.

clone size	J gene	D gene	V gene	CDR3 protein	CDR3 DNA
-	TRBJ2-2	-	TRBV27	CASRPPRVNTGELFF	TGTGCCAGCAGGCCCCCCAGGGTGAACACCGGGGAGCTGTTTTTT
once	TRBJ2-2	TRBD2	TRBV5-1	CASNRGGRNTGELFF	TGCGCCAGTAACCGGGGGGGCCGAAACACCGGGGAGCTGTTTTTT
once	TRBJ2-1	TRBD2	TRBV6-5	CASSYSRGGVDEQFF	TGTGCCAGCAGTTACTCGCGCGGGGGGGTCGATGAGCAGTTCTTC
-	TRBJ2-1	TRBD2	TRBV9	CASSPRTSGNEQFF	TGTGCCAGCAGCCCACGGACTAGCGGTAATGAGCAGTTCTTC
-	TRBJ2-5	TRBD2	TRBV6-1	CASSESPGGIQETQYF	TGTGCCAGCAGTGAATCCCCGGGGGGAATCCAAGAGACCCAGTACTTC
-	TRBJ2-3	-	TRBV3-1/TRBV3-2	CASSRFTGNTQYF	TGTGCCAGCAGCCGGTTCACAGGGAATACGCAGTATTTT
-	TRBJ1-5	-	TRBV6-6	CASSRTGLPQPQHF	TGTGCCAGCAGTCGTACAGGGCTCCCTCAGCCCCAGCATTTT
once	TRBJ1-6	-	TRBV27	CASTKPVGGSPLHF	TGTGCCAGCACCAAGCCCGTCGGCGGTTCACCCCTCCACTTT
-	TRBJ2-7	-	TRBV11-2	CASSLTRAYEQYF	TGTGCCAGCAGCTTAACCAGGGCCTACGAGCAGTACTTC
-	TRBJ2-7	-	TRBV5-6	CASSWTDRTYEQYF	TGTGCCAGCAGCTGGACCGACAGGACCTACGAGCAGTACTTC
-	TRBJ2-1	TRBD2	TRBV24-1	CATSDLSPGGLYNEQFF	TGTGCCACCAGTGATTTATCTCCGGGGGGACTCTACAATGAGCAGTTCTTC
-	TRBJ2-7	TRBD1	TRBV6-5	CASNPGQGSYEQYF	TGTGCCAGCAATCCGGGACAGGGGTCCTACGAGCAGTACTTC
-	TRBJ1-1	TRBD1	TRBV6-5	CASARGLTEAFF	TGTGCCAGTGCCAGGGGGCTCACTGAAGCTTTCTTT
once	TRBJ2-7	TRBD2	TRBV27	CASRGRAGVGSYEQYF	TGTGCCAGCAGGGGTCGCGCGGGGGTGGGAAGCTACGAGCAGTACTTC
-	TRBJ1-2	TRBD1	TRBV18	CASSPQDRAYGYTF	TGTGCCAGCTCACCCCAGGACAGGGCGTATGGCTACACCTTC
-	TRBJ1-2	-	TRBV19	CASSIRSPNYGYTF	TGTGCCAGTAGTATCCGGAGCCCAAACTATGGCTACACCTTC
-	TRBJ2-1	TRBD1	TRBV7-9	CASSTATGLNEQFF	TGTGCCAGCAGCACGGCGACAGGGTTAAATGAGCAGTTCTTC
-	TRBJ2-3	-	TRBV7-2	CASSLGTPPDTQYF	TGTGCCAGCAGCTTAGGGACTCCCCCGGATACGCAGTATTTT
-	TRBJ1-6	-	TRBV6-5	CASSRTGQKNSPLHF	TGTGCCAGCAGCCGTACCGGACAGAAAAATTCACCCCTCCACTTT
-	TRBJ2-3	TRBD1	TRBV14	CASSRRFPGTGGTDTQYF	TGTGCCAGCAGCCGGCGTTTTCCCGGGACAGGAGGAACAGATACGCAGTATTTT
-	TRBJ1-4	-	TRBV30	CAWSVSEKLFF	TGTGCCTGGAGTGTTTCGGAAAAACTGTTTTTT
-	TRBJ2-3	TRBD2	TRBV18	CASSPGLAGVTDTQYF	TGTGCCAGCTCACCGGGACTAGCGGGGGTCACAGATACGCAGTATTTT
-	TRBJ1-2	TRBD1	TRBV25-1	CASGTGAYGYTF	TGTGCCAGCGGAACAGGGGCCTATGGCTACACCTTC
-	TRBJ2-5	-	TRBV5-1	CASSFIQGEGQETQYF	TGCGCCAGCAGCTTTATACAGGGTGAGGGCCAAGAGACCCAGTACTTC
-	TRBJ1-2	TRBD1	TRBV2	CASSRRQGPNYGYTF	TGTGCCAGCAGTCGACGACAGGGGCCTAACTATGGCTACACCTTC
-	TRBJ1-6	TRBD1	TRBV5-1	CASTWTGASNSPLHF	TGCGCCAGCACGTGGACAGGGGCGAGTAATTCACCCCTCCACTTT
-	TRBJ2-2	-	TRBV3-1/TRBV3-2	CASSSYPGRGSANTGELFF	TGTGCCAGCAGCAGCTACCCAGGTCGGGGGTCAGCGAACACCGGGGAGCTGTTTTTT
-	TRBJ2-7	-	TRBV9	CASSVAAGHSYEQYF	TGTGCCAGCAGCGTAGCGGCGGGGCACTCCTACGAGCAGTACTTC
-	TRBJ1-3	-	TRBV27	CASSLRGGNTIYF	TGTGCCAGCAGTTTAAGGGGTGGAAACACCATATATTTT
-	TRBJ2-2	TRBD1	TRBV14	CASSPLDRGYTGELFF	TGTGCCAGCAGCCCGCTTGACAGGGGGTACACCGGGGAGCTGTTTTTT
-	TRBJ1-4	TRBD1	TRBV25-1	CASSGHPGQGEKLFF	TGTGCCAGCAGTGGACATCCGGGACAGGGGGAAAAACTGTTTTTT
-	TRBJ1-1	-	TRBV6-1	CASIERRDTEAFF	TGTGCCAGCATTGAGCGCCGGGACACTGAAGCTTTCTTT
once	TRBJ2-4	-	TRBV18	CASSPGPSLGNIQYF	TGTGCCAGCTCACCGGGCCCTAGCCTAGGGAACATTCAGTACTTC